A selection of T cell receptor beta chains follows, all from one sample in a study of cytomegalovirus exposure and HLA in healthy donors. The protocol was immunoSEQ multiplex PCR, while the TCRdb copy is restricted to in-frame clones and leaves out a portion. The sample has about 280,000 clones; more than 75% are singletons. The specimen was PBMCs. The origin of the receptors is a young woman in good health and CMV-seronegative. Both conserved end residues are part of each CDR3. D genes are given only for firm matches. The size field is filled for only some rows; it gives once, few, many or a size class.

d_gene	v_gene	abundance	j_gene	CDR3aa
.	TRBV13	.	TRBJ2-1	CASSPRTLKYNEQFF
.	TRBV9	.	TRBJ2-3	CASSVSGTSTDTQYF
.	TRBV7-9	.	TRBJ1-3	CASSPISDTSGNTIYF
TRBD1	TRBV5-8	.	TRBJ2-3	CASSLGQGASTDTQYF
TRBD1	TRBV6-5	.	TRBJ2-5	CASSYSRGRLETQYF
.	TRBV2	.	TRBJ2-1	CASTNVGVQFF
.	TRBV6-1	.	TRBJ2-1	CASKYVGGTNEQFF
.	TRBV6-5	.	TRBJ1-1	CASSYRAPNTEAFF
TRBD2	TRBV27	.	TRBJ2-1	CASSLLVGSGSADNEQFF
TRBD1	TRBV28	.	TRBJ1-2	CASSPRRTGKKAYGYTF
TRBD1	TRBV6-5	.	TRBJ1-5	CASSYSGGHQPQHF
TRBD2	TRBV4-1	.	TRBJ2-7	CASSQLAGLTYEQYF
.	TRBV6-5	.	TRBJ2-5	CASSPGVSAQYF
TRBD2	TRBV29-1	.	TRBJ2-7	CSVQGGRFWSEQYF
.	TRBV4-1	once	TRBJ2-7	CASSQPQSGAYEQYF
.	TRBV5-1	.	TRBJ1-1	CASSVTTMNTEAFF
TRBD2	TRBV10-3	.	TRBJ2-5	CATTGTSQETQYF
TRBD1	TRBV28	.	TRBJ1-4	CASSWGQRNEKLFF
.	TRBV11-2	.	TRBJ2-1	CASSPQHRVYNEQFF
.	TRBV11-2	.	TRBJ2-2	CASIHGQASGELFF
TRBD1	TRBV19	.	TRBJ1-4	CASSTGQGGEKLFF
TRBD2	TRBV7-8	.	TRBJ2-7	CASSRGESAWPYEQYF
TRBD2	TRBV9	.	TRBJ2-5	CASSPAGGGQETQYF